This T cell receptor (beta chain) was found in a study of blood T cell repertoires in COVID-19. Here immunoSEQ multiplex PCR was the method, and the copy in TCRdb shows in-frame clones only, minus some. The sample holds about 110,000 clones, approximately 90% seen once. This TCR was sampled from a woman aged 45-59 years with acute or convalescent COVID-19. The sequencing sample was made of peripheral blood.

Here the CDR3 reads CASSSRTDRGEQYF. CDR3 DNA sequence: TGTGCCAGCAGCTCCCGGACCGATCGGGGCGAGCAGTACTTC. The chain links TRBV5-6 to TRBJ2-7; D possibly corresponds to TRBD2 (5 bases). This CDR3 spans 14 amino acids. Germline CDR1 is SGHDT and CDR2 is YYEEEE. Trimming cost V 3 bases and J 6 bases, with 16 bases left between them.